What follows describes a single T cell receptor beta chain. What it binds is unknown. The data belong to a study of yellow fever vaccine responses in identical twins. Whole-study results and caveats: A vaccine T cell response that seemed partly convergent and partly personalized was reported in twins.

CDR1 KGHSH and CDR2 LQKENI come from the germline V gene. The CDR3 has 14 residues. The ends lost 6 bases at V and 3 bases at J; junction bases unmatched: 6. TCRdb re-derived calls from the RT-PCR reads in MiXCR, one entry per CDR3 protein. The sample includes about 5,600 distinct CDR3 sequences, around 79% of them seen just once. The sample here was T cells from blood (PBMCs), unsorted or a sorted subset (not recorded which), taken before or after yellow fever vaccination (not recorded which). The V call is TRBV18, the J call TRBJ2-7; 9 bases map to TRBD2. This sequence was found in a woman aged 18-30 years who received the yellow fever vaccine. The CDR3 spells CASSPAGGHYEQYV. CDR3 bases: TGTGCCAGCTCTCCCGCGGGGGGGCACTACGAGCAGTACGTC.